Presented here are 28 T cell receptor beta chains from one specimen sequenced in a study of T cell repertoires in cytomegalovirus infection. No antigen is known for these receptors. TCRdb re-called the reads through MiXCR, storing one row per CDR3 protein. The sample has about 68,000 distinct CDR3 sequences, 20% to 25% seen once. Sequenced material: PBMCs, sequenced either directly or after in vitro stimulation (not recorded which). Receptors originate from a human donor in good health (CMV status not recorded). Some clones in this sample may be carry-over from other donors' samples.

As concerns this clonotype: A much larger clone lies a single base off, so this may be a read error. This chain links TRBV7-2 with TRBJ1-2; possibly TRBD1 for D (6 bases). Germline V gene data show CDR1 as SGHTA and CDR2 as FQGNSA. Trimming stripped 5 bases from V and 12 bases from J, with 19 bases between. CDR3 length: 13 amino acids. CDR3 DNA sequence: TGTGCCAGCAGCGATGGAAATGGGGGGCGGCACACCTTC. Translating it yields CASSDGNGGRHTF.

V gene TRBV5-8 combines with J gene TRBJ2-3; no firm D call. CDR1 and CDR2 (germline): SGHTS, YDEGEE. The CDR3 is 12 amino acids. V was trimmed by 6 bases and J by 6 bases, leaving 11 bases between them. CDR3 loop: CASTPRMDTQYF. The CDR3 nucleotides read TGTGCCAGCACCCCGCGGATGGATACGCAGTATTTT.

The CDR3 loop is CASSLAGNIQYF. Written as DNA, the CDR3 is TGTGCCAGCAGCTTAGCCGGGAATATACAGTACTTC. This sequence joins TRBV7-9 and TRBJ2-5, with a weak D call TRBD2 (5 bases). The germline V gene has CDR1 SEHNR and CDR2 FQNEAQ (reference sequence). V dropped 0 bases and J dropped 11 bases, with 10 bases sitting between them. The CDR3 has 12 amino acids. The whole variable domain, remainder taken from reference TRBV7-9 and TRBJ2-5, is DTGVSQNPRHKITKRGQNVTFRCDPISEHNRLYWYRQTLGQGPEFLTYFQNEAQLEKSRLLSDRFSAERPKGSFSTLEIQRTEQGDSAMYLCASSLAGNIQYFGPGTRLLVL.

This clonotype has ten or more counts. The chain has TRBV7-2 and TRBJ2-7; D gene ambiguous. V was clipped by 2 bases and J by 3 bases, with 11 bases between them. The V gene's germline CDR1 is SGHTA and CDR2 FQGNSA. This CDR3 is 14 amino acids long. As DNA, the CDR3 is TGTGCCAGCAGCTTAAGTAGGACGGTCTACGAGCAGTACTTC. It yields the protein CASSLSRTVYEQYF.

The chain is built from TRBV28 and TRBJ2-7; D assignment may be TRBD1 or TRBD2 (6 bases each). The ends were cut back, 6 bases at V and 5 bases at J, with 20 bases in the middle. CDR1 is MDHEN and CDR2 is SYDVKM in the germline V gene. This CDR3 is built from 15 residues. This CDR3 is CASSESWAGEDEQYV. CDR3 bases: TGTGCCAGCAGCGAGAGTTGGGCAGGGGAGGACGAGCAGTACGTC.

The chain links TRBV6-1 to TRBJ2-7; D may correspond to TRBD1 or TRBD2 (5 bases each). This CDR3 contains 13 residues. V dropped 2 bases and J dropped 6 bases, with 11 bases sitting between them. Per the germline V gene, CDR1 is MNHNS and CDR2 is SASEGT. CDR3 in amino acids: CASSESGRPEQYV. The CDR3 bases are TGTGCCAGCAGTGAATCGGGGCGACCCGAGCAGTACGTC.

This clonotype was detected only a few times. The rearrangement joins TRBV19 to TRBJ2-1, with a possible D match to TRBD2 (6 bases). CDR1 and CDR2 (germline): LNHDA, SQIVND (reference sequence). The CDR3 runs 13 residues. Trimming cost V 5 bases and J 7 bases, with 12 bases left between them. The CDR3 here is CASSAGRSNEQFF. In nucleotides, the CDR3 is TGTGCCAGTAGTGCGGGACGTTCGAATGAGCAGTTCTTC. Using reference TRBV19 and TRBJ2-1 for the parts outside the CDR3, the full variable domain is DGGITQSPKYLFRKEGQNVTLSCEQNLNHDAMYWYRQDPGQGLRLIYYSQIVNDFQKGDIAEGYSVSREKKESFPLTVTSAQKNPTAFYLCASSAGRSNEQFFGPGTRLTVL.

The CDR3 DNA reads as TGCGCCAGCAGCCTGGGGCGGGTGAACACTGAAGCTTTCTTT. Translating gives CASSLGRVNTEAFF. The gene calls are TRBV4-1 and TRBJ1-1; weak D call: TRBD1 (5 bases). Germline V gene sequence: CDR1 MGHRA, CDR2 YSYEKL. The CDR3 has 14 amino acids. V was cut by 4 bases and J by 0 bases, with 9 bases left in between.

This clonotype was seen more than once but under ten times. V and J are TRBV7-9 and TRBJ2-2; 7 bases are shared with TRBD1. With 2 bases clipped from V and 1 base from J, the junction kept 10 bases outside the gene matches. The CDR3 loop spans 18 amino acids. Germline V gene sequence: CDR1 SEHNR, CDR2 FQNEAQ (reference sequence). Written as DNA, the CDR3 is TGTGCCAGCAGCTTAAGGGAATTTGGACAGGTGAACACCGGGGAGCTGTTTTTT. This translates into CASSLREFGQVNTGELFF.

The chain couples TRBV20-1 to TRBJ2-5, with 8 bases fitting TRBD2. Germline loops: CDR1 DFQATT, CDR2 SNEGSKA (reference sequence). The junction had 11 bases not matched to a gene; V was cut back by 6 bases and J by 5 bases. The CDR3 is made up of 14 amino acids. CDR3 residues: CSAGKRERMETQYF. In DNA form, the CDR3 reads TGCAGTGCCGGAAAGCGGGAGAGGATGGAGACCCAGTACTTC.

The V gene is TRBV7-3, the J gene TRBJ2-6, with TRBD1 matching over 8 bases. CDR1 is SGHTA, CDR2 FQGTGA, per germline. V lost 8 bases and J lost 3; bases outside the gene matches: 9. CDR3 length: 16 residues. This chain's CDR3 is CASPKRQGIGANVLTF. In DNA, the CDR3 is TGTGCCAGCCCCAAAAGACAGGGGATTGGGGCCAACGTCCTGACTTTC.

The V call is TRBV12-3 or TRBV12-4, the J call TRBJ1-4; D remains unclear. V lost 6 bases and J 3 bases, leaving 14 bases between the germline ends. The CDR3 consists of 15 residues. The chain's CDR3 is CASSSVLMANEKLFF. The CDR3, as DNA: TGTGCCAGCAGCTCCGTCTTGATGGCTAATGAAAAACTGTTTTTT.

The genes are TRBV7-2 and TRBJ1-1; 8 nucleotides align to TRBD1. V dropped 7 bases and J dropped 1; count of bases not matched to a gene: 5. Germline loops: CDR1 SGHTA, CDR2 FQGNSA. The CDR3 loop spans 14 amino acids. DNA for the CDR3: TGTGCCAGCAACTGGGGGACAGGGAACACTGAAGCTTTCTTT. This sequence encodes CASNWGTGNTEAFF.

The chain joins TRBV9 to TRBJ1-2; a weak D match, TRBD1 (5 bases). V lost 0 bases and J lost 3, with 12 bases in between. This CDR3 has 15 amino acids. Germline values: CDR1 SGDLS, CDR2 YYNGEE. In DNA form, the CDR3 reads TGTGCCAGCAGCGTAGGGGAGGGGCTGGACTATGGCTACACCTTC. Its protein is CASSVGEGLDYGYTF.

This clonotype was found a few times. This chain joins TRBV7-6 and TRBJ1-1, with no clear D. Trimming took off 5 bases at V and 5 bases at J, with 18 bases between the two ends. CDR1 and CDR2 from the germline V gene are SGHVS and FNYEAQ. This CDR3 comprises 15 residues. This CDR3 reads CASSPQRVVGTEAFF. The CDR3 nucleotides read TGTGCCAGCAGCCCTCAACGGGTTGTTGGGACTGAAGCTTTCTTT.

This rearrangement joins TRBV5-6 to TRBJ1-5, with 8 positions matching TRBD1. Trimming took 2 bases from V and 6 from J; bases not matched to a gene: 7. The germline V gene encodes CDR1 SGHDT and CDR2 YYEEEE. The CDR3 length is 15 residues. The CDR3 protein is CASSFGQGGRQPQHF. DNA for the CDR3: TGTGCCAGCAGCTTCGGACAGGGAGGCCGTCAGCCCCAGCATTTT.

This clonotype was seen a handful of times. The rearrangement uses TRBV28 and TRBJ1-1, with 7 bases matching TRBD1. The CDR3 is 15 residues long. The germline CDR1 and CDR2 sequences are MDHEN and SYDVKM. The V gene end was trimmed by 5 bases and the J gene end by 0 bases; junction bases not matched to a gene: 6. CDR3 sequence: CASSLTGLMNTEAFF. The CDR3 DNA reads as TGTGCCAGCAGTCTGACAGGGTTGATGAACACTGAAGCTTTCTTT.

This clonotype has a count of ten or more. The gene calls are TRBV7-3 and TRBJ2-1, with TRBD2 matching over 12 bases. Trimming at V came to 4 bases and at J to 4 bases, leaving 5 bases not matched to a gene. The CDR3 has 16 amino acids. Germline CDR1 reads SGHTA; CDR2 reads FQGTGA. The CDR3 loop reads CASSYASGRGYNEQFF. The CDR3 DNA sequence: TGTGCCAGCAGCTACGCTAGCGGGAGGGGGTACAATGAGCAGTTCTTC.

The chain employs TRBV6-2 or TRBV6-3 and TRBJ2-5; no definite D call. The CDR3 has 12 amino acids. V dropped 2 bases and J dropped 5 bases, with 6 bases sitting between them. Germline CDR1 and CDR2: MNHEY and SVGEGT. The CDR3 nucleotides are TGTGCCAGCAGTTACGTGGCGGAGACCCAGTACTTC. This codes for CASSYVAETQYF.

As regards this clonotype: One end of the junction is discordant with germline, which a read error may explain. This rearrangement joins TRBV7-9 to TRBJ2-7; 11 positions match TRBD2. The CDR3 consists of 14 residues. CDR1 SEHNR and CDR2 FQNEAQ come from the germline V gene (reference sequence). This chain's CDR3 is CASRLAGGPSEQYF. Here the CDR3 DNA reads TGTGCCAGCAGGTTAGCGGGAGGGCCGTCCGAGCAGTACTTC.

This clonotype was seen ten or more times. The CDR3 reads CASSPPLAGAKYFYEQYF. The CDR3, as DNA: TGTGCCAGCAGCCCCCCCCTAGCGGGAGCCAAATACTTCTACGAGCAGTACTTC. The genes are TRBV7-2 and TRBJ2-7; 10 bases are a match to TRBD2. The V segment lost 5 bases and the J segment 3 bases; nucleotides outside the gene matches: 16. CDR3 length equals 18 residues. Germline CDR1 is SGHTA and CDR2 is FQGNSA.

The V and J genes are TRBV6-6 and TRBJ2-2; the D is unclear. V was pared by 8 bases and J by 11 bases, with 9 bases between. The CDR3 has 10 amino acids. Germline CDR1 MNHNY, CDR2 SVGAGI (reference sequence). The CDR3 region has the DNA TGTGCCAGCTGGTATAAAGAGCTGTTTTTT. Its protein product is CASWYKELFF.

In this sample, this clonotype turned up a few times. The chain carries TRBV5-4 and TRBJ1-5; D unresolved. Per the germline V gene, CDR1 is SGHNT and CDR2 is YYREEE (reference sequence). Trimming stripped 4 bases from V and 9 bases from J, with 14 bases between. This CDR3 has 13 residues. This CDR3 is CASSLEPAGPQHF. The CDR3 nucleotides read TGTGCCAGCAGCCTAGAGCCTGCAGGGCCCCAGCATTTT.

This clonotype has more than one count but fewer than ten. This chain connects TRBV12-3 or TRBV12-4 to TRBJ2-1; TRBD2 aligns across 9 bases. The CDR3 sequence is 18 residues long. The ends lost 3 bases at V and 6 bases at J; junction bases unmatched: 15. The CDR3 loop reads CASSLLPSGVRTLNEQFF. CDR3 sequence (DNA): TGTGCCAGCAGTTTGTTGCCTAGCGGGGTCCGGACCCTCAATGAGCAGTTCTTC.

The chain uses TRBV4-1 and TRBJ2-3, with a tentative D call TRBD1 (5 bases). The ends were cut back, 4 bases at V and 5 bases at J, with 13 bases in the middle. This CDR3 is 14 amino acids long. From germline, CDR1 is MGHRA and CDR2 YSYEKL. Here the CDR3 DNA reads TGCGCCAGCAGCCTGGATCGAGGACAAGATACGCAGTATTTT. Protein product: CASSLDRGQDTQYF.

The J gene is TRBJ1-2, the V gene TRBV7-8; 9 bases agree with TRBD1. V dropped 4 bases and J dropped 4; count of bases not matched to a gene: 19. The CDR3 is 19 residues long. Germline assignment: CDR1 SGHVS and CDR2 FQNEAQ. The CDR3 reads CASSSRRRDRVGVPYGYTF. The DNA for the CDR3 is TGTGCCAGCAGCTCCCGCCGCCGGGACAGGGTGGGGGTCCCCTATGGCTACACCTTC.

The rearrangement uses TRBV6-5 and TRBJ1-1; 10 bases agree with TRBD1. The trim removed 7 bases at V and 5 bases at J, leaving 4 bases unmatched. Looked up from germline, CDR1 is MNHEY and CDR2 is SVGAGI. The CDR3 extends over 13 amino acids. The CDR3 DNA reads as TGTGCCAGCACCGGACAGGGGGGGACTGAAGCTTTCTTT. It encodes CASTGQGGTEAFF.

This rearrangement joins TRBV28 to TRBJ1-3; D ambiguous. Looked up from germline, CDR1 is MDHEN and CDR2 is SYDVKM. Trimming removed 2 bases from V and 0 bases from J, with 11 bases in between. This CDR3 region has 16 residues. The CDR3, as DNA: TGTGCCAGCAGTTTAGCACACCTCCTCTCTGGAAACACCATATATTTT. Its translation: CASSLAHLLSGNTIYF.